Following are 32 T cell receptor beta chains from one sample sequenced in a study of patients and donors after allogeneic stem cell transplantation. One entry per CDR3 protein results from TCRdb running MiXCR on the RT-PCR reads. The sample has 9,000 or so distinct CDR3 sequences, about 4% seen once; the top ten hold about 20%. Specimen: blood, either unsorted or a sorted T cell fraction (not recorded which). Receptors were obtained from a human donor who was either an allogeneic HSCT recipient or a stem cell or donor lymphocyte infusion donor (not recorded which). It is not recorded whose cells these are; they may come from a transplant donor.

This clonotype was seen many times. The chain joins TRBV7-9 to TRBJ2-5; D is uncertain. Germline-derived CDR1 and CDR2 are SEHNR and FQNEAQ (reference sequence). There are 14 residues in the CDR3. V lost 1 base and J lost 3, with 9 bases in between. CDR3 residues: CASSLVGVKETQYF. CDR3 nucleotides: TGTGCCAGCAGCTTAGTTGGGGTAAAAGAGACCCAGTACTTC.

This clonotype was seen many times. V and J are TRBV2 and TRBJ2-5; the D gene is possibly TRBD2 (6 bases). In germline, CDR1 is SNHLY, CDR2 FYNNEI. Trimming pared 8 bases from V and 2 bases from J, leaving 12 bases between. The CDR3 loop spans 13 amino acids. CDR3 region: CASFAGNQETQYF. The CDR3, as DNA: TGTGCCAGCTTCGCGGGGAATCAAGAGACCCAGTACTTC.

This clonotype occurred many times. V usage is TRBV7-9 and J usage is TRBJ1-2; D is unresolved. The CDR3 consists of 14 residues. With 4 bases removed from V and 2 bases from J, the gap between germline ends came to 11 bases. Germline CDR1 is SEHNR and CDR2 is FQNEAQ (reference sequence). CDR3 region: CASSSPAENYGYTF. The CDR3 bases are TGTGCCAGCAGCTCGCCCGCGGAAAACTATGGCTACACCTTC. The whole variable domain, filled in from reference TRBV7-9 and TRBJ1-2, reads DTGVSQNPRHKITKRGQNVTFRCDPISEHNRLYWYRQTLGQGPEFLTYFQNEAQLEKSRLLSDRFSAERPKGSFSTLEIQRTEQGDSAMYLCASSSPAENYGYTFGSGTRLTVV.

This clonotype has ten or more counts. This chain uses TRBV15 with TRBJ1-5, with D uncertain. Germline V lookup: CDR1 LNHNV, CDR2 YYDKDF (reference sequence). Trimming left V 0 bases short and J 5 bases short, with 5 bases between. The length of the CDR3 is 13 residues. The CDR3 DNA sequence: TGTGCCACCAGCAGAGATCTACATCAGCCCCAGCATTTT. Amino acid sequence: CATSRDLHQPQHF.

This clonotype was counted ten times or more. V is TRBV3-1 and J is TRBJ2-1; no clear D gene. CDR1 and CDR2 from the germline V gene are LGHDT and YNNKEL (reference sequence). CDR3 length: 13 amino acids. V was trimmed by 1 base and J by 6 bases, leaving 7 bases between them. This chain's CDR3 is CASSQVQSNEQFF. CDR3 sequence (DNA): TGTGCCAGCAGCCAAGTCCAGAGCAATGAGCAGTTCTTC.

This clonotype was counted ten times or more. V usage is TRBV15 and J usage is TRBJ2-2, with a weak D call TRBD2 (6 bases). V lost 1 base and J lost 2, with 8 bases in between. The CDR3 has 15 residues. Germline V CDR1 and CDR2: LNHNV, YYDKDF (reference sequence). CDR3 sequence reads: CATSRGGLNTGELFF. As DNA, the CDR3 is TGTGCCACCAGCAGAGGGGGACTCAACACCGGGGAGCTGTTTTTT.

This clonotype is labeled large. The CDR3 protein is CASSLAGSGYTF. For the CDR3, the DNA is TGTGCCAGCAGCTTAGCAGGATCTGGCTACACCTTC. The chain is built from TRBV7-2 and TRBJ1-2; D gene uncertain. The length of the CDR3 is 12 residues. Germline loops: CDR1 SGHTA, CDR2 FQGNSA. Deletions cut 0 bases from V and 7 bases from J, with 6 bases between.

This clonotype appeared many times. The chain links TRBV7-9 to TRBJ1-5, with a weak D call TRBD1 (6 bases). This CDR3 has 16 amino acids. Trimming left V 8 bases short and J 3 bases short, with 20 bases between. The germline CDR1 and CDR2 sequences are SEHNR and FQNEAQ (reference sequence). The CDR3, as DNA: TGTGCCAGCCAAAGAGGGGGAAAGGGCTACAATCAGCCCCAGCATTTT. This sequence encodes CASQRGGKGYNQPQHF.

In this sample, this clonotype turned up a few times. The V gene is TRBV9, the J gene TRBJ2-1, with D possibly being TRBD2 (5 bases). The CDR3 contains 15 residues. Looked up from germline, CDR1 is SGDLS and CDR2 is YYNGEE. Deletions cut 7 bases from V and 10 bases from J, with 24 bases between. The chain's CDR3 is CASAATFSGFKEQFF. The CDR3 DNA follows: TGTGCCAGCGCGGCGACTTTCTCGGGGTTCAAGGAGCAGTTCTTC.

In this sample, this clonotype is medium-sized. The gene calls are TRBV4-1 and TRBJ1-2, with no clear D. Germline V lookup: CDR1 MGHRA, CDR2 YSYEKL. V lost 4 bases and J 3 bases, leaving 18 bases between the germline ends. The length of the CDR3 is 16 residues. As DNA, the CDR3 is TGCGCCAGCAGCCCCCAAGGCAGGAAGAAGGACTATGGCTACACCTTC. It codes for CASSPQGRKKDYGYTF.

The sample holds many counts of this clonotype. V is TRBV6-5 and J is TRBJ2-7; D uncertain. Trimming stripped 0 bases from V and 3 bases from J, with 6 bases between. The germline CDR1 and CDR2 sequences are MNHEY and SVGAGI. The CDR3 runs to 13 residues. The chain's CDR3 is CASSYSALYEQYF. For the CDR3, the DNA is TGTGCCAGCAGTTACTCGGCCCTCTACGAGCAGTACTTC.

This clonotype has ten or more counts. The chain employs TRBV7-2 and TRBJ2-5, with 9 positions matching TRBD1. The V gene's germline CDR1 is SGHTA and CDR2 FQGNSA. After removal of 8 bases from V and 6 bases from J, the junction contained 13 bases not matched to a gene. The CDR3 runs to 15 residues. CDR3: CASDRGGQIEKTQYF. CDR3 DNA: TGTGCCAGCGACAGGGGGGGGCAGATCGAAAAGACCCAGTACTTC.

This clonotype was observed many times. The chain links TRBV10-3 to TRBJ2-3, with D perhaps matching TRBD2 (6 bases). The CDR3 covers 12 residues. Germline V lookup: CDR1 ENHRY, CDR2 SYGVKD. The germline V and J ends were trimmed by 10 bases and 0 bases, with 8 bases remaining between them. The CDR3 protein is CATGGSTDTQYF. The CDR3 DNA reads TGTGCCACCGGGGGTAGCACAGATACGCAGTATTTT.

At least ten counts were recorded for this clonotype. CDR3 sequence reads: CATIRQGLREQYF. The CDR3 region has the DNA TGTGCCACCATCAGGCAGGGGTTACGCGAGCAGTACTTC. This chain connects TRBV28 to TRBJ2-7, with a tentative D call TRBD1 (6 bases). The V end lost 10 bases, the J end lost 6 bases, and 19 bases lay between the germline ends. Germline V gene lookup returns CDR1 MDHEN and CDR2 SYDVKM. This CDR3 is 13 amino acids long. Full variable domain (rest looked up from reference TRBV28 and TRBJ2-7): DVKVTQSSRYLVKRTGEKVFLECVQDMDHENMFWYRQDPGLGLRLIYFSYDVKMKEKGDIPEGYSVSREKKERFSLILESASTNQTSMYLCATIRQGLREQYFGPGTRLTVT.

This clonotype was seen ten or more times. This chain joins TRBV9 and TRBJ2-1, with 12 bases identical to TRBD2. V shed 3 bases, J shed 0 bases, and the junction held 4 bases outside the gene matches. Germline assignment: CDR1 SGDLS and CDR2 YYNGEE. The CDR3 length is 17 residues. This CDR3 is CASSAGTSGFSYNEQFF. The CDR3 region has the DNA TGTGCCAGCAGCGCCGGGACTAGCGGGTTCTCCTACAATGAGCAGTTCTTC.

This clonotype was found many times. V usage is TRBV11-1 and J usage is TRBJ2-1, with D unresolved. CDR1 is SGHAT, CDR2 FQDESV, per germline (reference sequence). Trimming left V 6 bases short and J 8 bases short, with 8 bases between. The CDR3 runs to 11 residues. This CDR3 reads CASRSFDEQFF. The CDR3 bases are TGTGCCAGCAGATCGTTCGATGAGCAGTTCTTC.

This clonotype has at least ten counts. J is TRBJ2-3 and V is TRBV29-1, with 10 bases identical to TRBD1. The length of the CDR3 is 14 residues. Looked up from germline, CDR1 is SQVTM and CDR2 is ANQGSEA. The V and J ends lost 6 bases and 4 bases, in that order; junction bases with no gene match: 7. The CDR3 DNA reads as TGCAGCGTCAGAGACAGGGGGCTCCCAGATACGCAGTATTTT. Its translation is CSVRDRGLPDTQYF.

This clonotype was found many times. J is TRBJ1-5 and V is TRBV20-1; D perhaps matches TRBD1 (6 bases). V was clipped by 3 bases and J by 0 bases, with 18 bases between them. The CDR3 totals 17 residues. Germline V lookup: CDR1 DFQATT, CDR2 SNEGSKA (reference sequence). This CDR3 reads CSASWRGRLYSNQPQHF. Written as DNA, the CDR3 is TGCAGTGCTAGCTGGAGGGGGAGGCTTTATAGCAATCAGCCCCAGCATTTT.

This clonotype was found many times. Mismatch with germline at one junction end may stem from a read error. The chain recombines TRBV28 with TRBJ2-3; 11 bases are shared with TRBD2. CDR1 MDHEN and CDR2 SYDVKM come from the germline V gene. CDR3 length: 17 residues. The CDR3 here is CASSPSGRSLGTGTQYF. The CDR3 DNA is TGTGCCAGCAGCCCTAGCGGGAGGAGCCTTGGCACAGGTACGCAGTATTTT.

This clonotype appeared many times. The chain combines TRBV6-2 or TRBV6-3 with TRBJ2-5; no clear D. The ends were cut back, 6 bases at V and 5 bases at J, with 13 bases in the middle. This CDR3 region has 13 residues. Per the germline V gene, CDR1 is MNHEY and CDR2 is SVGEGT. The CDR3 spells CASRITGWETQYF. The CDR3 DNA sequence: TGTGCCAGCAGGATTACTGGTTGGGAGACCCAGTACTTC.

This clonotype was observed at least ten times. CDR3 sequence reads: CASSGQYQETQYF. The CDR3 DNA reads TGTGCCAGCTCGGGACAGTACCAAGAGACCCAGTACTTC. The rearrangement uses TRBV18 and TRBJ2-5; TRBD1 agrees at 7 bases. The CDR3 runs to 13 residues. The junction had 1 base not matched to a gene; V was cut back by 6 bases and J by 0 bases. The germline V gene encodes CDR1 KGHSH and CDR2 LQKENI.

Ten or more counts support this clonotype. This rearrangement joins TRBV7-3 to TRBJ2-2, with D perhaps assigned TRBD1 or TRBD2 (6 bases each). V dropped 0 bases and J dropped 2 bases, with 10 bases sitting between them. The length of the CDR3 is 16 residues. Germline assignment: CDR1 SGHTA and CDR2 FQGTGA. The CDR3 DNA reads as TGTGCCAGCAGCTTAACGCCCGGGGGCAACACCGGGGAGCTGTTTTTT. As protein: CASSLTPGGNTGELFF.

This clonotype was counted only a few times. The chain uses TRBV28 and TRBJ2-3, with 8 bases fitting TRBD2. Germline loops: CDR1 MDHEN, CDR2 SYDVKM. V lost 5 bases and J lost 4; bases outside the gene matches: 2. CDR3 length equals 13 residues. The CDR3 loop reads CASSSGSPDTQYF. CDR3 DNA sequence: TGTGCCAGCAGTAGCGGGAGTCCAGATACGCAGTATTTT.

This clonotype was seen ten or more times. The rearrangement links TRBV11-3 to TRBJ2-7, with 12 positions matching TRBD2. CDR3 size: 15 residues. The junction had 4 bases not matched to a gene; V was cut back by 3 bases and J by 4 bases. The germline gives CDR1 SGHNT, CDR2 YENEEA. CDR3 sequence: CASSLTSGRGYEQYF. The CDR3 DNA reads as TGTGCCAGCAGCTTGACTAGCGGGAGAGGATACGAGCAGTACTTC.

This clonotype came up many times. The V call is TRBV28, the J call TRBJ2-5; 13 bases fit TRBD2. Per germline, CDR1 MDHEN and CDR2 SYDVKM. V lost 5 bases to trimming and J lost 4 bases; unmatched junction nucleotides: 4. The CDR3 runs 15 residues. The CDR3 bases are TGTGCCAGCAGTCCCGGACTAGCGGGAGTAGAGACCCAGTACTTC. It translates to CASSPGLAGVETQYF.

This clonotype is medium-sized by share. CDR3 DNA: TGTGCCACCAGCAGAGAATGGATGAACACTGAAGCTTTCTTT. Translating it yields CATSREWMNTEAFF. This chain connects TRBV15 to TRBJ1-1; D gene uncertain. This CDR3 contains 14 residues. CDR1 is LNHNV, CDR2 YYDKDF, per germline (reference sequence). Trimming stripped 0 bases from V and 0 bases from J, with 5 bases between. Full variable domain (rest looked up from reference TRBV15 and TRBJ1-1): DAMVIQNPRYQVTQFGKPVTLSCSQTLNHNVMYWYQQKSSQAPKLLFHYYDKDFNNEADTPDNFQSRRPNTSFCFLDIRSPGLGDTAMYLCATSREWMNTEAFFGQGTRLTVV.

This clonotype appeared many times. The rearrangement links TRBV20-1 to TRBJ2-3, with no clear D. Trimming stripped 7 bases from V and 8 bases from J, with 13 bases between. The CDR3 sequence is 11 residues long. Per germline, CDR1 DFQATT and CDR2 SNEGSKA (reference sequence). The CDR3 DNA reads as TGCAGTGTGTGCCCTACGGGTACGCAGTATTTT. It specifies CSVCPTGTQYF.

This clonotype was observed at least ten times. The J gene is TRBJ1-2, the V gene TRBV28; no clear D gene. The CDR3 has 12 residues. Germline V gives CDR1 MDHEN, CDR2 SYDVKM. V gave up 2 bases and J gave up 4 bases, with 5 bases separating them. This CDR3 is CASSLNSYGYTF. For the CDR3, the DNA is TGTGCCAGCAGTTTAAACAGCTATGGCTACACCTTC.

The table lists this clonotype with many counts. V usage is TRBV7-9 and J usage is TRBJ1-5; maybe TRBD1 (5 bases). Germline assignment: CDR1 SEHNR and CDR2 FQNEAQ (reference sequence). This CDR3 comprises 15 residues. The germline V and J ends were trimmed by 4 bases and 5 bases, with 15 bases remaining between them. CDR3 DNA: TGTGCCAGCAGCTCAGGGAACTTAGTCTATCAGCCCCAGCATTTT. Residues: CASSSGNLVYQPQHF.

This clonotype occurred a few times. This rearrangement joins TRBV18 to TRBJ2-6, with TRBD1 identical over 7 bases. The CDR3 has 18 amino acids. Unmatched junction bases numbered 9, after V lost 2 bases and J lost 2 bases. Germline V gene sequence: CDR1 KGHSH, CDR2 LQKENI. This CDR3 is CASSPYITGVPGANVLTF. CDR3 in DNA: TGTGCCAGCTCACCATACATCACAGGGGTCCCTGGGGCCAACGTCCTGACTTTC. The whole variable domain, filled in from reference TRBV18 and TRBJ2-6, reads NAGVMQNPRHLVRRRGQEARLRCSPMKGHSHVYWYRQLPEEGLKFMVYLQKENIIDESGMPKERFSAEFPKEGPSILRIQQVVRGDSAAYFCASSPYITGVPGANVLTFGAGSRLTVL.

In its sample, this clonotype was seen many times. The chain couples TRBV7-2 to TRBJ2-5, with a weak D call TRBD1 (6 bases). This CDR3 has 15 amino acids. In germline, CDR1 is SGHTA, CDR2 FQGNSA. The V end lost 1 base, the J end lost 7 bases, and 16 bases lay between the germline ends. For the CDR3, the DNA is TGTGCCAGCAGCTTAGACAGGACAGACGCAAGGACCCAGTACTTC. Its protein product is CASSLDRTDARTQYF.

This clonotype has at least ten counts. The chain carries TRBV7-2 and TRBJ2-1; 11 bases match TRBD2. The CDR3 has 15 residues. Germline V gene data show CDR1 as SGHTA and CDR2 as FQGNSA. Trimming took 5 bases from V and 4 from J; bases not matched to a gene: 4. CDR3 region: CASSQIAGGYNEQFF. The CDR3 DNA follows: TGTGCCAGCAGCCAGATAGCGGGAGGGTACAATGAGCAGTTCTTC.